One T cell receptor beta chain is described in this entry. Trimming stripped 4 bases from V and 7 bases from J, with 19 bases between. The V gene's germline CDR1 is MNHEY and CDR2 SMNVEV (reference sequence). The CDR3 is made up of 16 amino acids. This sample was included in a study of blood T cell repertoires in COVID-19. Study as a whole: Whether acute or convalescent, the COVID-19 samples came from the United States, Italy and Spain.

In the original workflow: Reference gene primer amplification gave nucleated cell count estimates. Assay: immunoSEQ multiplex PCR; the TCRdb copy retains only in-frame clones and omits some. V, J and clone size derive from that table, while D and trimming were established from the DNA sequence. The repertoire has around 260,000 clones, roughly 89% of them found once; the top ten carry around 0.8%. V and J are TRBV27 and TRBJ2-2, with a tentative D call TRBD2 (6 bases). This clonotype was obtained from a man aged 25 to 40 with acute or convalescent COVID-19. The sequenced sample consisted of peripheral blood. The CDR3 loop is CASSSTRLGDHGELFF. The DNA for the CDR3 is TGTGCCAGCAGTTCCACGAGACTAGGGGATCACGGGGAGCTGTTTTTT.